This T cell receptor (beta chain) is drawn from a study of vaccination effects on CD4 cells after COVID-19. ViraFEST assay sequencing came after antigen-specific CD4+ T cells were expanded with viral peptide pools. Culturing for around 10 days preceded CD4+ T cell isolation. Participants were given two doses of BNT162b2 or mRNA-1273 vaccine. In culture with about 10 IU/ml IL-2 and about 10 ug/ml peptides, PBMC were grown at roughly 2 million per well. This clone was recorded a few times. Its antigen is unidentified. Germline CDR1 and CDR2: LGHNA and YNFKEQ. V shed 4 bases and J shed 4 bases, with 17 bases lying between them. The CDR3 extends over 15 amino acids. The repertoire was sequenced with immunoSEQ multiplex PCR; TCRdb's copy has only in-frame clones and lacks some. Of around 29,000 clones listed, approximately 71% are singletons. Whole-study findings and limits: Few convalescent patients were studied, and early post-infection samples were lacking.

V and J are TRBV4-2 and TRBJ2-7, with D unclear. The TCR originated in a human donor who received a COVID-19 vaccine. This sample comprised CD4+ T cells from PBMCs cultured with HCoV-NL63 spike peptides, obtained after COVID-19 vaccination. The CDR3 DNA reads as TGTGCCAGCAGCCCTGACCTCAGTCGGGTTTACGAGCAGTACTTC. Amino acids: CASSPDLSRVYEQYF.